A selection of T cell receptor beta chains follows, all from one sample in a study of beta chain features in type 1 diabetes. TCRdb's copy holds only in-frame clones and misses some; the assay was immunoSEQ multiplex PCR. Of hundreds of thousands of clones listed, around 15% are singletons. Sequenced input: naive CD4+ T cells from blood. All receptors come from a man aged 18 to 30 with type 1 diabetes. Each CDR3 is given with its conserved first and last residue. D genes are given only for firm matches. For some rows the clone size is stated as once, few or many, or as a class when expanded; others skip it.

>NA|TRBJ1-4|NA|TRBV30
CAWTDNDEKLFF
TGTGCCTGGACGGACAATGATGAAAAACTGTTTTTT
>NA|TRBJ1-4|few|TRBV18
CASSPSTRSSEKLFF
TGTGCCAGCTCACCGTCAACCCGGTCGAGTGAAAAACTGTTTTTT
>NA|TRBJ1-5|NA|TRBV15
CATSRDWQGEQPQHF
TGTGCCACCAGCAGAGATTGGCAGGGAGAACAGCCCCAGCATTTT
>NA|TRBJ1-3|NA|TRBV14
CASSQVGGNTIYF
TGTGCCAGCAGCCAAGTTGGGGGAAACACCATATATTTT
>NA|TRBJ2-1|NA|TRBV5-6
CASRTSGVVQFF
TGTGCCAGCAGAACCAGTGGAGTGGTGCAGTTCTTC
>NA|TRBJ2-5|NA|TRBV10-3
CAARRVGNQETQYF
TGTGCCGCCCGTAGAGTGGGCAATCAAGAGACCCAGTACTTC
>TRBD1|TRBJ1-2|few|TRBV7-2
CASSPGQGGGYTF
TGTGCCAGCAGCCCAGGACAGGGTGGTGGCTACACCTTC
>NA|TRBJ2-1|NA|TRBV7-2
CASSSLPQQFGVDNEQFF
TGTGCCAGCAGCTCACTCCCACAACAGTTTGGAGTCGACAATGAGCAGTTCTTC
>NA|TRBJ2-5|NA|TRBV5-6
CASSVRDRGETQYF
TGTGCCAGCAGCGTCAGGGACCGGGGGGAGACCCAGTACTTC
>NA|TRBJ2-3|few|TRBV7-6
CASSLRSATDTQYF
TGTGCCAGCAGCTTACGGTCGGCCACAGATACGCAGTATTTT
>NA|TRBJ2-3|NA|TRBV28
CASGRDTQYF
TGTGCCAGCGGTCGTGATACGCAGTATTTT
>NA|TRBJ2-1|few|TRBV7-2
CASSPQGNEQFF
TGTGCCAGCAGTCCACAGGGCAATGAGCAGTTCTTC
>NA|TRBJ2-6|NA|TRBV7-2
CASSLVRLTGANVLTF
TGTGCCAGCAGCTTAGTTCGGCTCACTGGGGCCAACGTCCTGACTTTC
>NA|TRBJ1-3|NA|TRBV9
CASSPGPSGNTIYF
TGTGCCAGCAGCCCAGGGCCCTCTGGAAACACCATATATTTT
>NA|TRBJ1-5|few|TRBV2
CASRSRGGNQPQHF
TGTGCCAGCAGATCGAGGGGCGGCAATCAGCCCCAGCATTTT
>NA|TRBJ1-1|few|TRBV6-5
CASPPRANTEAFF
TGTGCCAGCCCGCCTCGAGCGAACACTGAAGCTTTCTTT
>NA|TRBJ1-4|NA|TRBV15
CATSRDAQAEKLFF
TGTGCCACCAGCAGAGATGCCCAGGCTGAAAAACTGTTTTTT
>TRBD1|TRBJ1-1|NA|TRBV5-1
CASSLRGQGGTEAFF
TGCGCCAGCAGCCTTCGAGGACAGGGGGGCACTGAAGCTTTCTTT
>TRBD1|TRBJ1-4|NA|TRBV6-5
CASSYSDRGQEEKLFF
TGTGCCAGCAGTTACTCCGACAGGGGGCAAGAGGAAAAACTGTTTTTT
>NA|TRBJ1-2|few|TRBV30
CAWYPGLSGINYGYTF
TGTGCCTGGTATCCGGGCCTTTCGGGGATTAACTATGGCTACACCTTC
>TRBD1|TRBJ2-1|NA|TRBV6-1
CASTGQGKSYNEQFF
TGTGCCAGCACTGGACAGGGAAAATCCTACAATGAGCAGTTCTTC
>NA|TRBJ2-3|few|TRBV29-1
CIDRQALQDTQYF
TGCATTGACCGACAGGCACTTCAAGATACGCAGTATTTT
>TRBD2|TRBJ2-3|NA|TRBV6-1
CATLAGATDTQYF
TGTGCCACATTAGCGGGAGCCACAGATACGCAGTATTTT